This T cell receptor beta chain was documented in a study of prognosis after radiotherapy for stage I lung cancer. From genomic DNA, two-round multiplex PCR was used to amplify TCR beta CDR3. During first-round PCR, primers specific to each TRBV and TRBJ gene were used. Via MiXCR, TCRdb re-called the multiplex PCR reads, giving one row per CDR3 protein. The sample contains approximately 35,000 distinct CDR3 sequences, less than 35% of which appear only once. The germline V and J ends were trimmed by 2 bases and 8 bases, with 12 bases remaining between them. Germline V gene sequence: CDR1 DFQATT, CDR2 SNEGSKA (reference sequence). The CDR3 is made up of 12 amino acids. This clonotype was observed at least ten times.

This chain connects TRBV20-1 to TRBJ1-2, with D unresolved. Specimen: PBMCs, collected before or after stereotactic body radiation therapy (not recorded which). This receptor was taken from a donor over 45 with non-small cell lung cancer. In DNA form, the CDR3 reads TGCAGTGCTAGAAAGGTTGCCTCGGGCTACACCTTC. Protein: CSARKVASGYTF.